This passage covers 18 T cell receptor beta chains from one sample sequenced in a study of T cell clonotyping in hematopoietic cell transplantation. Assay: immunoSEQ multiplex PCR; the TCRdb copy retains only in-frame clones and omits some. This sample has about 45,000 clones; roughly 80% occur once, and the top ten carry about 5.4%. Time point specified: recipient sample about 28 days before transplant, after cytoreduction. This specimen consisted of peripheral blood mononuclear cells, obtained before stem cell transplant. The receptors derive from a man aged 55 to 70 with myelodysplastic syndrome. Some clones in this sample may be carry-over from other donors' samples.

This clone is a singleton in its sample. V usage is TRBV21-1 and J usage is TRBJ2-2; the table's D call, TRBD1, has no DNA check behind it. TRBV21-1 is marked as a pseudogene. The CDR3 sequence is 16 residues long. CDR3 residues: CASSKRGQSNTGELFF. Written as DNA, the CDR3 is TGTGCCAGCAGCAAGAGGGGACAAAGTAACACCGGGGAGCTGTTTTTT.

The chain recombines TRBV5-4 with TRBJ1-2, with 7 nucleotides matching TRBD1. The germline gives CDR1 SGHNT, CDR2 YYREEE (reference sequence). The V gene end was trimmed by 4 bases and the J gene end by 1 base; junction bases not matched to a gene: 7. CDR3 length: 15 amino acids. CDR3 residues: CASSPRTGDNYGYTF. CDR3 coding DNA: TGTGCCAGCAGCCCGAGGACAGGCGATAACTATGGCTACACCTTC.

The chain employs TRBV11-2 and TRBJ2-5; TRBD2 is a possible D gene (5 bases). V lost 1 base, J lost 5 bases, and 11 bases lay in between. Per germline, CDR1 SGHAT and CDR2 FQNNGV. CDR3 length: 14 residues. CDR3 protein: CASSLVSRRETQYF. The CDR3 bases are TGTGCCAGCAGCTTAGTCTCTAGGAGGGAGACCCAGTACTTC.

The gene calls are TRBV28 and TRBJ1-2; D not resolved. Germline V gene data show CDR1 as MDHEN and CDR2 as SYDVKM. Trimming took 7 bases from V and 8 from J, leaving 11 bases between them. The length of the CDR3 is 11 residues. The CDR3 is CASTGGLGYTF. The CDR3 bases are TGTGCCAGCACTGGAGGCCTGGGCTACACCTTC.

The chain uses TRBV28 and TRBJ1-2; 10 bases align to TRBD1. The junction had 7 bases not matched to a gene; V was cut back by 5 bases and J by 4 bases. The CDR3 is 15 amino acids. Looked up from germline, CDR1 is MDHEN and CDR2 is SYDVKM. The CDR3 DNA follows: TGTGCCAGCAGTCCAACGACAGGGGGCGGCTATGGCTACACCTTC. Its protein product is CASSPTTGGGYGYTF.

This clone has more than one count but fewer than ten. The CDR3 loop is CASGRIGGTEAFF. The CDR3 region has the DNA TGTGCCAGCGGGCGGATCGGGGGCACTGAAGCTTTCTTT. The gene calls are TRBV6-5 and TRBJ1-1, with a possible D match to TRBD1 (5 bases). This CDR3 has 13 amino acids. The V gene lost 8 bases and the J gene lost 4 bases, with 14 bases spanning the gap. Germline lookup yields CDR1 MNHEY and CDR2 SVGAGI.

V is TRBV9 and J is TRBJ2-7, with D possibly being TRBD1 (6 bases). The CDR3 loop spans 14 amino acids. The ends were cut back, 0 bases at V and 0 bases at J, with 7 bases in the middle. Per germline, CDR1 SGDLS and CDR2 YYNGEE. CDR3 region: CASSVDRVSYEQYF. The DNA for the CDR3 is TGTGCCAGCAGCGTAGACAGGGTCTCCTACGAGCAGTACTTC.

This chain joins TRBV5-1 and TRBJ1-2; 7 bases agree with TRBD1. The CDR3 covers 14 residues. V dropped 6 bases and J dropped 2; count of bases not matched to a gene: 7. The germline gives CDR1 SGHRS, CDR2 YFSETQ. The CDR3 DNA follows: TGCGCCAGCAAACAAGGGGGCCTCAACTATGGCTACACCTTC. Translation: CASKQGGLNYGYTF. The variable domain in full, with the rest retrieved from reference TRBV5-1 and TRBJ1-2, is KAGVTQTPRYLIKTRGQQVTLSCSPISGHRSVSWYQQTPGQGLQFLFEYFSETQRNKGNFPGRFSGRQFSNSRSEMNVSTLELGDSALYLCASKQGGLNYGYTFGSGTRLTVV.

V usage is TRBV7-8 and J usage is TRBJ2-2, with TRBD2 as a possible D gene (5 bases). Germline V gene lookup returns CDR1 SGHVS and CDR2 FQNEAQ. V lost 5 bases and J 6 bases, leaving 16 bases between the germline ends. CDR3 size: 15 residues. In DNA, the CDR3 is TGTGCCAGCAGCCCCTTACTTCTAGCTGCCGGGGAGCTGTTTTTT. Translation gives CASSPLLLAAGELFF.

J is TRBJ1-1 and V is TRBV5-6; D is possibly TRBD1 (6 bases). The CDR3 is 15 amino acids. Germline V gene sequence: CDR1 SGHDT, CDR2 YYEEEE. Trimming left V 4 bases short and J 0 bases short, with 13 bases between. The CDR3 region is CASSVGTLLNTEAFF. As DNA, the CDR3 is TGTGCCAGCAGCGTCGGGACACTACTGAACACTGAAGCTTTCTTT.

The chain couples TRBV28 to TRBJ2-7; 7 bases are a match to TRBD1. Germline V gene lookup returns CDR1 MDHEN and CDR2 SYDVKM. The V gene end was trimmed by 1 base and the J gene end by 4 bases; junction bases not matched to a gene: 1. The CDR3 spans 13 residues. This CDR3 is CASSLSGGYEQYF. CDR3 sequence (DNA): TGTGCCAGCAGTTTATCAGGGGGTTACGAGCAGTACTTC.

The rearrangement uses TRBV7-9 and TRBJ2-5; TRBD1 matches at 7 bases. CDR1 and CDR2 from the germline V gene are SEHNR and FQNEAQ (reference sequence). CDR3 length: 16 residues. The junction had 6 bases not matched to a gene; V was cut back by 1 base and J by 1 base. The chain's CDR3 is CASSLVWGQSQETQYF. For the CDR3, the DNA is TGTGCCAGCAGCTTAGTTTGGGGACAGAGCCAAGAGACCCAGTACTTC.

The chain uses TRBV4-3 and TRBJ2-3, with 11 bases identical to TRBD2. Germline values: CDR1 LGHNA, CDR2 YSLEER. Trimming at V came to 0 bases and at J to 2 bases, leaving 7 bases not matched to a gene. This CDR3 has 18 residues. For the CDR3, the DNA is TGCGCCAGCAGCCAAGATTACGCTAGCGGGGGGCTCACAGATACGCAGTATTTT. Protein sequence: CASSQDYASGGLTDTQYF.

The V call is TRBV5-1, the J call TRBJ2-2, with D tentatively TRBD1 or TRBD2 (5 bases each). The ends were cut back, 0 bases at V and 0 bases at J, with 15 bases in the middle. The CDR3 contains 18 residues. Germline V gene lookup returns CDR1 SGHRS and CDR2 YFSETQ. The CDR3 reads CASSLAGAGNSNTGELFF. The CDR3 region has the DNA TGCGCCAGCAGCTTGGCCGGGGCCGGGAATTCGAACACCGGGGAGCTGTTTTTT.

The chain uses TRBV5-4 and TRBJ1-6, with 11 bases matching TRBD1. The CDR3 is 19 amino acids. V lost 6 bases to trimming and J lost 7 bases; unmatched junction nucleotides: 18. Germline V gives CDR1 SGHNT, CDR2 YYREEE (reference sequence). CDR3: CASTWGLAPGTGGNSPLHF. In nucleotides, the CDR3 is TGTGCCAGCACCTGGGGACTAGCTCCCGGGACAGGGGGGAATTCACCCCTCCACTTT. The full variable domain, with the rest looked up from reference TRBV5-4 and TRBJ1-6, is ETGVTQSPTHLIKTRGQQVTLRCSSQSGHNTVSWYQQALGQGPQFIFQYYREEENGRGNFPPRFSGLQFPNYSSELNVNALELDDSALYLCASTWGLAPGTGGNSPLHFGNGTRLTVT.

This clone was observed a few times. The chain is built from TRBV12-5 and TRBJ1-2, with TRBD1 identical over 10 bases. Germline assignment: CDR1 LGHNT and CDR2 FRNRAP. After removal of 4 bases from V and 5 bases from J, the junction contained 7 bases not matched to a gene. The CDR3 spans 15 residues. CDR3 nucleotides: TGTGCTAGTGGTTCGCCGGGACAGGGGCCTTATGGCTACACCTTC. Protein product: CASGSPGQGPYGYTF.

The chain carries TRBV18 and TRBJ1-4; the D is unclear. The CDR3 extends over 13 amino acids. V lost 6 bases, J lost 6 bases, and 11 bases lay in between. Germline loops: CDR1 KGHSH, CDR2 LQKENI. The CDR3, as DNA: TGTGCCAGCTCGCAGTTAAATGATGAAAAACTGTTTTTT. The encoded protein is CASSQLNDEKLFF.

The chain carries TRBV4-3 and TRBJ2-1, with 9 bases that match TRBD2. The J segment lost 4 bases and the V segment lost 0 bases, leaving 7 bases of the junction unmatched. The length of the CDR3 is 17 residues. From germline, CDR1 is LGHNA and CDR2 YSLEER. The CDR3 nucleotides read TGCGCCAGCAGCCAAGATCAGGCGGGGGGGAATTACAATGAGCAGTTCTTC. The encoded protein is CASSQDQAGGNYNEQFF.